This TCR beta chain was recovered during a study of OX40 agonist ivuxolimab in advanced cancers. In terms of the full investigation: Ivuxolimab was a fully human IgG2 agonistic monoclonal antibody targeting the costimulatory receptor OX40 (CD134). The point of sequencing TCRbeta in the periphery was to test whether ivuxolimab changed TCR sequence diversity and drove clonal T-cell expansion. Of the roughly 52 dose-escalation patients, hepatocellular carcinoma was present in about 20, melanoma in approximately 15, renal cell carcinoma in 9 and head and neck cancer in 9. Partial responses occurred in three dose-escalation patients: two with cutaneous melanoma and one with hepatocellular carcinoma. Intravenous ivuxolimab was administered to patients every 2 weeks at six dose levels: 0.01, 0.1, 0.3, 1.5, 3 and 10 mg/kg. In the dose-escalation cohort, 65% to 85% of patients were male, and the mean age was approximately 60 years with a range of roughly 20 to 79. The paper describes the monotherapy dose-escalation part (N ≈ 52 patients) of the phase I trial of ivuxolimab. Prior anti-PD-1, anti-PD-L1 or anti-CTLA-4 therapy was permitted, and checkpoint inhibitors had been received by roughly 42% of dose-escalation patients.

Genomic DNA was isolated from the sorted cells so that the TCRbeta CDR3 region could be sequenced. TCRbeta CDR3 regions were sequenced using the immunoSEQ Assay. This immuneACCESS table, as held by TCRdb, lists in-frame sequences with V and J called but not all clones. Of the missing ones, under half trace to an unresolved V gene in checked studies; the others have no known cause. The sample profile shows around 94,000 clones; about 90% of them were found once. The top ten clonotypes cover 0.81% of the sample. Note on this clone: What antigen it recognizes has not been identified. There are no base qualities to consult, and no much larger clone falls within one base.

The trial excluded patients who had a history of autoimmune disease or were on systemic immunosuppression. In every dose cohort, peripheral blood was drawn for TCR sequencing at baseline, cycle 4 day 1, and cycle 7 day 1. The samples were drawn from a first-in-human, open-label, multicenter phase I dose-escalation trial of ivuxolimab. Adults with locally advanced or metastatic melanoma, renal cell, hepatocellular, or head and neck squamous cell carcinoma were enrolled in the trial. Before TCR sequencing, CD4+ T cells and CD8+ T cells from peripheral blood were sorted into separate populations. Reading the germline V gene gives CDR1 LGHNA and CDR2 YSLEER. Between the V and J ends, shortened by 0 bases and 6 bases respectively, the junction contains 14 bases. The cysteine opens and the phenylalanine closes a CDR3 of 15 amino acids. Kept here is only the CDR3 DNA, which spans 45 bases and is read in frame from base 1.

What the research found in general, with its limitations: In the 0.1-3.0 mg/kg groups, partial responders were among the patients with the lowest normalized peripheral clonal expansion, particularly in CD8+ T cells. After ivuxolimab, CD8+ T cells had more expanded clones than CD4+ T cells on average. Low levels of normalized T-cell clonal expansion were also seen in some patients who did not respond. Antigen specificity was not determined for the clonally expanded peripheral T cells. Clonal expansion of both CD4+ and CD8+ blood T cells was observed from baseline to week 6 at doses 0.1 to 3.0 mg/kg.

The receptor was isolated from an adult with an advanced solid tumor such as melanoma, head and neck, liver or kidney cancer. The starting material was CD4+ or CD8+ T cells sorted from blood, obtained in a trial of the OX40 agonist ivuxolimab. The rearrangement joined TRBV4-3 to TRBJ1-1, and possibly TRBD1, on 5 matching bases. The bases read TGCGCCAGCAGCCAAGATACGGGGGTGGGCGCTGAAGCTTTCTTT. This gives the protein CASSQDTGVGAEAFF.